The 27 T cell receptor beta chains below were found in one sample sequenced in a study of graft-versus-host responses after intestinal transplantation. Lymphocytes (intraepithelial and lamina propria) were released by processing the graft tissue. The method was immunoSEQ multiplex PCR; TCRdb's version includes in-frame clones alone and lacks a portion of them. The sample lists some 15,000 clones; 67% were seen once. The sample consisted of ileum tissue, taken around 94 weeks after intestinal transplantation. The receptors were sampled from a human patient who received an intestinal transplant, so some T cells may come from the graft donor.

CDR3 amino acids: CASSYPDRGYEQYF. In nucleotides, the CDR3 is TGTGCCAGCAGTTACCCGGACAGGGGCTACGAGCAGTACTTC. This rearrangement joins TRBV6-8 to TRBJ2-7; 9 positions agree with TRBD1. Germline V gene sequence: CDR1 MNHGY, CDR2 SAAAGT. This CDR3 spans 14 amino acids. Losses at the gene ends were 2 bases for V and 3 bases for J; bases not matched to a gene: 2.

The V and J genes are TRBV7-4 and TRBJ1-1; 7 bases agree with TRBD1. The V gene's germline CDR1 is SGHVT and CDR2 SQSDAQ. The V gene end was trimmed by 2 bases and the J gene end by 11 bases; junction bases not matched to a gene: 8. CDR3 size: 13 residues. In DNA form, the CDR3 reads TGTGCCAGCAGCTTATTTAAAGGGACAGAGGCTTTCTTT. This gives the protein CASSLFKGTEAFF. Supplemented by reference TRBV7-4 and TRBJ1-1, the full variable domain reads GAGVSQSPRYKVAKRGRDVALRCDSISGHVTLYWYRQTLGQGSEVLTYSQSDAQRDKSGRPSGRFSAERPERSVSTLKIQRTEQGDSAVYLCASSLFKGTEAFFGQGTRLTVV.

The chain has TRBV27 and TRBJ2-6; D is ambiguous. Trimming pared 6 bases from V and 0 bases from J, leaving 3 bases between. This CDR3 spans 13 amino acids. CDR1 and CDR2 (germline): MNHEY, SMNVEV (reference sequence). As DNA, the CDR3 is TGTGCCAGCAGCCGCTCTGGGGCCAACGTCCTGACTTTC. Protein: CASSRSGANVLTF.

The V call is TRBV2, the J call TRBJ2-7; D is undetermined. Germline CDR1 reads SNHLY; CDR2 reads FYNNEI. V gave up 6 bases and J gave up 4 bases, with 7 bases separating them. CDR3 length: 11 amino acids. Here the CDR3 DNA reads TGTGCCAGCAGCTTGCAGTACGAGCAGTACTTC. This encodes CASSLQYEQYF.

This clone counts as large. The V gene is TRBV30, the J gene TRBJ1-1; D gene unclear. Germline V lookup: CDR1 GTSNPN, CDR2 SVGIG (reference sequence). The CDR3 has 13 amino acids. Trimming cost V 2 bases and J 1 base, with 8 bases left between them. As DNA, the CDR3 is TGTGCCTGGAGTACGGGGAGGAACACTGAAGCTTTCTTT. This translates into CAWSTGRNTEAFF. The complete variable domain, with remaining parts taken from reference TRBV30 and TRBJ1-1, reads SQTIHQWPATLVQPVGSPLSLECTVEGTSNPNLYWYRQAAGRGLQLLFYSVGIGQISSEVPQNLSASRPQDRQFILSSKKLLLSDSGFYLCAWSTGRNTEAFFGQGTRLTVV.

J is TRBJ1-2 and V is TRBV7-2; TRBD1 aligns across 8 bases. The germline CDR1 and CDR2 sequences are SGHTA and FQGNSA. V was clipped by 1 base and J by 8 bases; unmatched bases: 12. This CDR3 comprises 16 residues. CDR3 nucleotides: TGTGCCAGCAGCTTAGAAAGGCAGGGGGCGTCCGGGGGCTACACCTTC. Its translation is CASSLERQGASGGYTF.

This clone was recorded a few times. The V call is TRBV10-2, the J call TRBJ2-1; 10 bases match TRBD2. Per germline, CDR1 WSHSY and CDR2 SAAADI. The CDR3 sequence is 16 residues long. The junction had 8 bases not matched to a gene; V was cut back by 2 bases and J by 7 bases. The CDR3 loop is CASSEPLAGGSNEQFF. CDR3 in DNA: TGCGCCAGCAGTGAGCCTTTAGCGGGGGGAAGTAATGAGCAGTTCTTC.

V is TRBV4-3 and J is TRBJ2-6, with TRBD1 matching over 7 bases. The V gene's germline CDR1 is LGHNA and CDR2 YSLEER. Trimming at V came to 0 bases and at J to 1 base, leaving 0 bases not matched to a gene. The CDR3 is made up of 16 amino acids. CDR3 sequence reads: CASSQETGSGANVLTF. The CDR3, as DNA: TGCGCCAGCAGCCAAGAGACAGGGTCTGGGGCCAACGTCCTGACTTTC.

The chain couples TRBV7-9 to TRBJ1-2; tentatively, D is TRBD1 (6 bases). Germline CDR1 SEHNR, CDR2 FQNEAQ (reference sequence). The V gene lost 3 bases and the J gene lost 6 bases, with 17 bases spanning the gap. The CDR3 has 15 amino acids. The CDR3 protein is CASSFPANRADGYTF. CDR3 nucleotide sequence: TGTGCCAGCAGCTTTCCCGCAAACAGGGCGGATGGCTACACCTTC.

The J gene is TRBJ2-2, the V gene TRBV19; D gene ambiguous. Trimming took 10 bases from V and 0 from J, leaving 12 bases between them. Germline V gene sequence: CDR1 LNHDA, CDR2 SQIVND (reference sequence). CDR3 length: 14 residues. The CDR3 loop reads CAISAVANTGELFF. The CDR3 DNA reads as TGTGCCATAAGTGCAGTTGCGAACACCGGGGAGCTGTTTTTT.

The CDR3 DNA reads as TGTGCCAGCACCAAGTCGGATGGCTACACCTTC. Encoded protein: CASTKSDGYTF. The rearrangement uses TRBV2 and TRBJ1-2; D unresolved. V was shortened by 7 bases and J by 6 bases, with 9 bases between the two germline ends. Germline V gene data show CDR1 as SNHLY and CDR2 as FYNNEI. The CDR3 sequence is 11 residues long.

This sequence joins TRBV4-3 and TRBJ1-2; the match to TRBD1 covers 7 bases. J was trimmed by 4 bases and V by 0 bases; bases with no gene match: 8. There are 16 residues in the CDR3. Germline V gives CDR1 LGHNA, CDR2 YSLEER. This CDR3 is CASSQDRGTASYGYTF. In nucleotides, the CDR3 is TGCGCCAGCAGCCAAGATCGCGGGACAGCTAGCTATGGCTACACCTTC.

This clone showed up just a few times. The V call is TRBV21-1, the J call TRBJ2-2; no DNA check was done on the table's D call, TRBD1. TRBV21-1 is annotated as a pseudogene. This CDR3 spans 14 amino acids. CDR3 DNA: TGTGCCAGCAGCAAAGTTCAGAACACCGGGGAGCTGTTTTTT. It specifies CASSKVQNTGELFF.

This clone was detected a few times. This chain uses TRBV7-2 with TRBJ2-5, with 7 bases aligning to TRBD1. The germline V gene has CDR1 SGHTA and CDR2 FQGNSA. V dropped 5 bases and J dropped 9; count of bases not matched to a gene: 9. The CDR3 is made up of 13 amino acids. Written as DNA, the CDR3 is TGTGCCAGCAGCGAATGGGGTCAGGGGGCCCAGTACTTC. Translation: CASSEWGQGAQYF. The variable domain in full, with the rest retrieved from reference TRBV7-2 and TRBJ2-5, is GAGVSQSPSNKVTEKGKDVELRCDPISGHTALYWYRQSLGQGLEFLIYFQGNSAPDKSGLPSDRFSAERTGGSVSTLTIQRTQQEDSAVYLCASSEWGQGAQYFGPGTRLLVL.

This clone has only a few counts. The V and J genes are TRBV6-6 and TRBJ2-7; D is unclear. Germline V gene data show CDR1 as MNHNY and CDR2 as SVGAGI (reference sequence). This CDR3 has 13 amino acids. The V gene lost 0 bases and the J gene lost 2 bases, with 5 bases spanning the gap. The CDR3 loop reads CASSYSGAYEQYF. CDR3 DNA: TGTGCCAGCAGTTACTCTGGAGCCTACGAGCAGTACTTC.

The chain links TRBV19 to TRBJ2-3; D is possibly TRBD2 (5 bases). CDR1 and CDR2 (germline): LNHDA, SQIVND (reference sequence). Trimming removed 2 bases from V and 1 base from J, with 13 bases in between. The CDR3 spans 16 residues. The CDR3 loop is CASSIQRGYGTDTQYF. CDR3 DNA: TGTGCCAGTAGTATACAAAGAGGGTACGGCACAGATACGCAGTATTTT.

CDR3: CASVQGEVDTGELFF. CDR3 DNA sequence: TGTGCCAGCGTACAGGGGGAGGTGGACACCGGGGAGCTGTTTTTT. J is TRBJ2-2 and V is TRBV6-1; 8 positions match TRBD1. In germline, CDR1 is MNHNS, CDR2 SASEGT. V trimming: 8 bases; J trimming: 3 bases; junction bases outside the gene matches: 8. CDR3 length equals 15 residues.

CDR3 nucleotides: TGTGCCAGCAGCTCCGATCCCGGGTACGACGAGCAGTACTTC. Translating it yields CASSSDPGYDEQYF. V and J are TRBV5-4 and TRBJ2-7; D is undetermined. Trimming cost V 3 bases and J 5 bases, with 15 bases left between them. Per germline, CDR1 SGHNT and CDR2 YYREEE (reference sequence). CDR3 size: 14 residues. Complete variable domain (other parts from reference TRBV5-4 and TRBJ2-7): ETGVTQSPTHLIKTRGQQVTLRCSSQSGHNTVSWYQQALGQGPQFIFQYYREEENGRGNFPPRFSGLQFPNYSSELNVNALELDDSALYLCASSSDPGYDEQYFGPGTRLTVT.

The J gene is TRBJ2-1, the V gene TRBV9; weak D call: TRBD2 (5 bases). The CDR3 contains 14 residues. Germline-derived CDR1 and CDR2 are SGDLS and YYNGEE. Trimming took off 1 base at V and 0 bases at J, with 5 bases between the two ends. This CDR3 reads CASSVLASYNEQFF. CDR3 in DNA: TGTGCCAGCAGCGTACTAGCCTCCTACAATGAGCAGTTCTTC.

A few counts support this clone. The genes are TRBV6-6 and TRBJ1-5; the match to TRBD1 covers 10 bases. V shed 6 bases, J shed 3 bases, and the junction held 8 bases outside the gene matches. The CDR3 loop spans 16 amino acids. Germline CDR1 and CDR2: MNHNY and SVGAGI (reference sequence). As DNA, the CDR3 is TGTGCCAGCAGCCCCGGGACAGGGGAGCCCAATCAGCCCCAGCATTTT. Translating gives CASSPGTGEPNQPQHF.

This clone was counted only a few times. The rearrangement links TRBV11-3 to TRBJ2-7; D may be TRBD1 (6 bases). The CDR3 totals 14 residues. Germline CDR1 reads SGHNT; CDR2 reads YENEEA. V was cut by 0 bases and J by 0 bases, with 6 bases left in between. The CDR3 DNA follows: TGTGCCAGCAGCTTAGAACAGGGCTCCTACGAGCAGTACTTC. Protein product: CASSLEQGSYEQYF.

The chain combines TRBV19 with TRBJ2-3, with D maybe TRBD1 (5 bases). V was trimmed by 3 bases and J by 5 bases, leaving 6 bases between them. Germline CDR1 LNHDA, CDR2 SQIVND (reference sequence). The CDR3 has 12 residues. The CDR3: CASSIQGDTQYF. The DNA for the CDR3 is TGTGCCAGTAGTATCCAGGGAGATACGCAGTATTTT.

By proportion, this clone is medium-sized (0.01 to 0.1%). V is TRBV6-5 and J is TRBJ1-1; D is undetermined. Germline CDR1 is MNHEY and CDR2 is SVGAGI. V was trimmed by 4 bases and J by 0 bases, leaving 6 bases between them. The CDR3 contains 13 residues. In nucleotides, the CDR3 is TGTGCCAGCAGTTCAACTATGAACACTGAAGCTTTCTTT. It codes for CASSSTMNTEAFF.

This clone was counted only a few times. The chain joins TRBV6-4 to TRBJ1-1, with D unresolved. From germline, CDR1 is MRHNA and CDR2 SNTAGT. This CDR3 has 13 amino acids. The V gene lost 5 bases and the J gene lost 0 bases, with 7 bases spanning the gap. The CDR3: CASSSTMNTEAFF. In DNA, the CDR3 is TGTGCCAGCAGTTCAACTATGAACACTGAAGCTTTCTTT.

The V gene is TRBV4-3, the J gene TRBJ2-6; D might be TRBD1 (6 bases). The CDR3 spans 16 residues. From germline, CDR1 is LGHNA and CDR2 YSLEER. V shed 8 bases and J shed 2 bases, with 16 bases lying between them. The CDR3: CASAEQGITGANVLTF. CDR3 bases: TGCGCCAGCGCCGAGCAGGGGATAACTGGGGCCAACGTCCTGACTTTC.

The chain recombines TRBV14 with TRBJ2-3; D is possibly TRBD1 (6 bases). The CDR3 totals 14 residues. Between the trimmed V and J ends, which lost 5 bases and 4 bases, there was a span of 13 bases. Germline assignment: CDR1 SGHDN and CDR2 FVKESK. CDR3 sequence reads: CASSRLQGPDTQYF. In nucleotides, the CDR3 is TGTGCCAGCAGCAGGTTGCAGGGGCCAGATACGCAGTATTTT.

The genes are TRBV7-2 and TRBJ1-3; D unresolved. CDR3 size: 15 residues. Trimming cost V 5 bases and J 9 bases, with 20 bases left between them. Germline V gene data show CDR1 as SGHTA and CDR2 as FQGNSA. The CDR3 DNA follows: TGTGCCAGCAGCCCCGACATAACGCTGAAAACCACCATATATTTT. Its protein product is CASSPDITLKTTIYF.